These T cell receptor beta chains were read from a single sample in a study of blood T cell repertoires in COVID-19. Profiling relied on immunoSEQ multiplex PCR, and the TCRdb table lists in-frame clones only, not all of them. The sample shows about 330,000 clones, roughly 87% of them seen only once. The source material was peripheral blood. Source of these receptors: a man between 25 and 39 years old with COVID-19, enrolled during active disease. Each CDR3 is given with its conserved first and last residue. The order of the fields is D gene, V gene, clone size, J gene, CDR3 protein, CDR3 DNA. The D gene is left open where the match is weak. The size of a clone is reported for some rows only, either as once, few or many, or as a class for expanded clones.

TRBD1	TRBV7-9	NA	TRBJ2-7	CASSPGQGPFYEQYF	TGTGCCAGCAGCCCAGGACAGGGGCCCTTTTACGAGCAGTACTTC
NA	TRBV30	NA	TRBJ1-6	CAWSLDSPPLHF	TGTGCCTGGAGTCTGGACAGTCCGCCCCTCCACTTT
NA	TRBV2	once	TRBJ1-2	CASSDAANLNYGYTF	TGTGCCAGCAGTGACGCGGCCAACCTTAACTATGGCTACACCTTC
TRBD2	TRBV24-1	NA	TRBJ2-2	CATRGAGAAGELFF	TGTGCCACCAGAGGCGCGGGAGCGGCCGGGGAGCTGTTTTTT
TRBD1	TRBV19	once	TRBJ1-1	CASSTRQGMNTEAFF	TGTGCCAGTAGTACGCGACAGGGGATGAACACTGAAGCTTTCTTT
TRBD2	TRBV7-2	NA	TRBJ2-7	CASSLPPKAGRAGQDEQYF	TGTGCCAGCAGCTTACCCCCTAAAGCCGGGAGGGCCGGTCAGGACGAGCAGTACTTC
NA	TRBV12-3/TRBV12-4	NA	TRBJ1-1	CASSVTSDTEAFF	TGTGCCAGCAGTGTTACTTCCGACACTGAAGCTTTCTTT
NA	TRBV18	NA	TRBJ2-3	CASSPLRGQTSTDTQYF	TGTGCCAGCTCACCACTGAGAGGACAGACTAGCACAGATACGCAGTATTTT
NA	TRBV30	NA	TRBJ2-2	CAWSAGPYAGELFF	TGTGCCTGGAGCGCGGGGCCTTATGCCGGGGAGCTGTTTTTT
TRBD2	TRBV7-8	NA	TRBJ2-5	CASSPPSGGALLRTQYF	TGTGCCAGCAGCCCACCTAGCGGGGGGGCCCTCTTGAGAACCCAGTACTTC
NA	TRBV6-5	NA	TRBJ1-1	CASILRNTEAFF	TGTGCCAGCATATTGAGAAACACTGAAGCTTTCTTT
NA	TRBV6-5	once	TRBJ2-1	CASSYSGVSSYNEQFF	TGTGCCAGCAGTTACTCAGGGGTTAGCTCCTACAATGAGCAGTTCTTC
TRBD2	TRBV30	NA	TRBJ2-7	CGMKGRGTSTYEQYF	TGTGGTATGAAAGGGAGGGGAACCAGTACCTACGAGCAGTACTTC
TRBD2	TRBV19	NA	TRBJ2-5	CASSIKGLANQETQYF	TGTGCCAGTAGTATAAAAGGACTAGCGAACCAAGAGACCCAGTACTTC